The rows below give T cell receptor beta chains drawn from one sample of a study of cytomegalovirus exposure and HLA in healthy donors. The protocol was immunoSEQ multiplex PCR, while the TCRdb copy is restricted to in-frame clones and leaves out a portion. The top ten hold around 2.8% of the sample, which has 150,000 to 200,000 clones, about 80% seen once. Input material: PBMCs. Receptors were obtained from a woman under 30 in good health and CMV-seropositive. The CDR3 runs from the conserved cysteine through the conserved F or W. Each record gives: J gene, D gene, V gene, clone size, CDR3 DNA, CDR3 protein. A D gene is named only where the DNA matches it firmly. Rows give clone size only sometimes, using once, few, many, or a class for an expanded clone.

J: TRBJ2-3
D: TRBD2
V: TRBV11-2
size: NA
DNA: TGTGCCAGCAGCCCGTCTAGCGGGGTGGGGGATACGCAGTATTTT
CDR3: CASSPSSGVGDTQYF

J: TRBJ1-5
D: NA
V: TRBV9
size: NA
DNA: TGTGCCAGCAGCCTCACAGGGACAAGTCAGCCCCAGCATTTT
CDR3: CASSLTGTSQPQHF

J: TRBJ2-7
D: NA
V: TRBV5-1
size: NA
DNA: TGCGCCAGCAGCTTGGTCCCAAGACAGTACGAGCAGTACTTC
CDR3: CASSLVPRQYEQYF

J: TRBJ1-2
D: NA
V: TRBV27
size: NA
DNA: TGTGCCAGCAGTTTATCCCCATTTTTAACCGGAGGGTATGACTATGGCTACACCTTC
CDR3: CASSLSPFLTGGYDYGYTF

J: TRBJ1-5
D: NA
V: TRBV19
size: NA
DNA: TGTGCCAGTGGACCCCGAGAGGGGGGGCCGAATCAGCCCCAGCATTTT
CDR3: CASGPREGGPNQPQHF

J: TRBJ1-2
D: TRBD1
V: TRBV29-1
size: NA
DNA: TGCAGCGTGGTCAGGGACAGGGGCCTTTATGGCTACACCTTC
CDR3: CSVVRDRGLYGYTF

J: TRBJ1-2
D: NA
V: TRBV27
size: NA
DNA: TGTGCCAGCAGAACTTCAGGGGCCAACTATGGCTACACCTTC
CDR3: CASRTSGANYGYTF

J: TRBJ1-1
D: TRBD1
V: TRBV6-6
size: NA
DNA: TGTGCCAGCATCGACAGGGGGGTTGTCGCTGAAGCTTTCTTT
CDR3: CASIDRGVVAEAFF

J: TRBJ2-2
D: TRBD2
V: TRBV15
size: NA
DNA: TGTGCCACCAGCAGGGTCAGCGGGGGGGCTTACACCGGGGAGCTGTTTTTT
CDR3: CATSRVSGGAYTGELFF

J: TRBJ1-1
D: NA
V: TRBV27
size: NA
DNA: TGTGCCAGCAGTTTATTGGGGGGGGCGAACACTGAAGCTTTCTTT
CDR3: CASSLLGGANTEAFF

J: TRBJ2-2
D: TRBD2
V: TRBV7-2
size: NA
DNA: TGTGCCAGCAGCTGGCCCGGGACTAGCGGGGTTCGCTACACCGGGGAGCTGTTTTTT
CDR3: CASSWPGTSGVRYTGELFF

J: TRBJ2-2
D: TRBD1
V: TRBV11-2
size: few
DNA: TGTGCCAGCAGCTTAGCGGCGACAGGGGGCTCCGGGGAGCTGTTTTTT
CDR3: CASSLAATGGSGELFF

J: TRBJ2-2
D: NA
V: TRBV19
size: NA
DNA: TGTGCCACCAGGGGTTCCGGGGAGCTGTTTTTT
CDR3: CATRGSGELFF

J: TRBJ1-6
D: NA
V: TRBV5-1
size: NA
DNA: TGCGCCAGCAGCTTGGGACGGGAGGTCTCACCCCTCCACTTT
CDR3: CASSLGREVSPLHF

J: TRBJ2-5
D: NA
V: TRBV18
size: few
DNA: TGTGCCAGCTCACCAAATTCGGAGACCCAGTACTTC
CDR3: CASSPNSETQYF

J: TRBJ1-4
D: NA
V: TRBV6-6
size: NA
DNA: TGTGCCAGCAGTCCTCAGGGACCCGGGGGAAAACTGTTTTTT
CDR3: CASSPQGPGGKLFF

J: TRBJ1-1
D: NA
V: TRBV2
size: NA
DNA: TGTGCCAGCAGTTATAACACATTCACTGAAGCTTTCTTT
CDR3: CASSYNTFTEAFF

J: TRBJ1-1
D: NA
V: TRBV7-9
size: NA
DNA: TGTGCCAGCAGCTTGAGGGTTTATGGGTTTCGGACTGAAGCTTTCTTT
CDR3: CASSLRVYGFRTEAFF

J: TRBJ2-2
D: NA
V: TRBV7-9
size: NA
DNA: TGTGCCAGCAGCGCCCGGGACATTAGTCTCGGGGAGCTGTTTTTT
CDR3: CASSARDISLGELFF

J: TRBJ2-2
D: TRBD1
V: TRBV14
size: NA
DNA: TGTGCCAGCAGCCTCCGGACAGGGCTGAACACCGGGGAGCTGTTTTTT
CDR3: CASSLRTGLNTGELFF

J: TRBJ1-2
D: NA
V: TRBV5-1
size: NA
DNA: TGCGCCAGCCGGTCGGAGGGTTTAGATGGCTACACCTTC
CDR3: CASRSEGLDGYTF

J: TRBJ2-7
D: TRBD2
V: TRBV6-1
size: NA
DNA: TGTGCCAGCAGACACGTAGCGGGGGGGCATAACGAGCAGTACTTC
CDR3: CASRHVAGGHNEQYF

J: TRBJ2-7
D: TRBD1
V: TRBV5-1
size: NA
DNA: TGCGCCAGCAGCTCGGGGGGAGGGACAGGGACCTACGAGCAGTACTTC
CDR3: CASSSGGGTGTYEQYF

J: TRBJ2-3
D: TRBD2
V: TRBV5-4
size: NA
DNA: TGTGCCAGCAGCTTGTCCGGGGGGACAGATACGCAGTATTTT
CDR3: CASSLSGGTDTQYF

J: TRBJ1-5
D: TRBD1
V: TRBV5-1
size: NA
DNA: TGCGCCAGCAGCCCAAACACAGGGGATCAGCCCCAGCATTTT
CDR3: CASSPNTGDQPQHF

J: TRBJ1-2
D: NA
V: TRBV5-6
size: NA
DNA: TGTGCCAGCAGCTTGCGGGGGGCGGGCAGGAACTATGGCTACACCTTC
CDR3: CASSLRGAGRNYGYTF

J: TRBJ2-7
D: NA
V: TRBV12-1
size: NA
DNA: TGTGCCAGCAGCTTCCGGGACAGAGCCTACGAGCAGTACTTC
CDR3: CASSFRDRAYEQYF

J: TRBJ2-3
D: NA
V: TRBV7-8
size: NA
DNA: TGTGCCAGCCAAAACCGGAGGGTTGGAGAAGATACGCAGTATTTT
CDR3: CASQNRRVGEDTQYF

J: TRBJ2-3
D: TRBD2
V: TRBV2
size: NA
DNA: TGTGCCAGCAGTGGGGGGGGTACGCAGTATTTT
CDR3: CASSGGGTQYF

J: TRBJ2-3
D: NA
V: TRBV5-1
size: NA
DNA: TGCGCCAGCAGCTTACGGGGGATGGGTTACGATACGCAGTATTTT
CDR3: CASSLRGMGYDTQYF

J: TRBJ2-3
D: NA
V: TRBV5-1
size: once
DNA: TGCGCCAGCAGCTTGGGTGGGGGGGCCATGGATACGCAGTATTTT
CDR3: CASSLGGGAMDTQYF

J: TRBJ1-2
D: TRBD1
V: TRBV6-1
size: NA
DNA: TGTGCCAGCAGTGAAAGGACAGGGACCCCATATGGCTACACCTTC
CDR3: CASSERTGTPYGYTF

J: TRBJ2-2
D: NA
V: TRBV7-7
size: NA
DNA: TGTGCCAGCAGCCCCCGGACCGGGGAGCTGTTTTTT
CDR3: CASSPRTGELFF

J: TRBJ1-1
D: NA
V: TRBV7-9
size: NA
DNA: TGTGCCAGCAGCTTATCGGGAGGGGCTACGAACACTGAAGCTTTCTTT
CDR3: CASSLSGGATNTEAFF

J: TRBJ1-2
D: TRBD1
V: TRBV2
size: NA
DNA: TGTGCAGTAAGGGGAGGACAGGGGTCCACTAACTATGGCTACACCTTC
CDR3: CAVRGGQGSTNYGYTF

J: TRBJ1-1
D: NA
V: TRBV27
size: once
DNA: TGTGCCAGCAGTTTACGCATATTCTCCGGGGTGAACACTGAAGCTTTCTTT
CDR3: CASSLRIFSGVNTEAFF

J: TRBJ1-2
D: NA
V: TRBV2
size: NA
DNA: TGTGCCAGCAGTGAAGCCGGAGGAGGTGGTTATGGCTACACCTTC
CDR3: CASSEAGGGGYGYTF

J: TRBJ1-2
D: TRBD1
V: TRBV4-1
size: NA
DNA: TGCGCCAGCAGCCAAGTGTGGGGGGACAGGGGGCATGGCTACACCTTC
CDR3: CASSQVWGDRGHGYTF

J: TRBJ1-1
D: TRBD1
V: TRBV6-5
size: NA
DNA: TGTGCCAGCAGTTCGGGACAGCATCTTGAAGCTTTCTTT
CDR3: CASSSGQHLEAFF

J: TRBJ1-2
D: TRBD1
V: TRBV5-5
size: NA
DNA: TGTGCCAGCAGCTTGGAGTTGAGACAGGGGGCTTACGGCTACACCTTC
CDR3: CASSLELRQGAYGYTF

J: TRBJ1-2
D: NA
V: TRBV7-2
size: NA
DNA: TGTGCCAGCAGCTTAGTGGCGGCTAACTATGGCTACACCTTC
CDR3: CASSLVAANYGYTF

J: TRBJ2-1
D: TRBD1
V: TRBV5-4
size: NA
DNA: TGTGCCAGCAGCCGACAGGGGGCGCTTTTAAATGAGCAGTTCTTC
CDR3: CASSRQGALLNEQFF

J: TRBJ1-4
D: TRBD1
V: TRBV5-1
size: NA
DNA: TGCGCCAGCAGCGTGACAGGGCCCCAAGGGGAAAAACTGTTTTTT
CDR3: CASSVTGPQGEKLFF

J: TRBJ1-4
D: TRBD1
V: TRBV12-5
size: NA
DNA: TGTGCTAGTGGTTTGGGCACCGTCCCCGGACAGGCGTATGCAACTAATGAAAAACTGTTTTTT
CDR3: CASGLGTVPGQAYATNEKLFF

J: TRBJ1-2
D: TRBD1
V: TRBV5-1
size: NA
DNA: TGCGCCAGCAGCACCGGGACAGCCGGGACTAACTATGGCTACACCTTC
CDR3: CASSTGTAGTNYGYTF

J: TRBJ1-1
D: NA
V: TRBV12-5
size: NA
DNA: TGTGCTAGTGGTTTGAGCCGAGAGGCTTTCTTT
CDR3: CASGLSREAFF

J: TRBJ2-1
D: NA
V: TRBV5-4
size: NA
DNA: TGTGCCAGCAGCTTGCTCGACAATGAGCAGTTCTTC
CDR3: CASSLLDNEQFF

J: TRBJ1-3
D: NA
V: TRBV6-5
size: NA
DNA: TGTGCCAGCAGAGAGGGAAACACCATATATTTT
CDR3: CASREGNTIYF

J: TRBJ2-1
D: NA
V: TRBV7-9
size: few
DNA: TGTGCCAGCAGCTTGGGGAGCTCCTACAATGAGCAGTTCTTC
CDR3: CASSLGSSYNEQFF

J: TRBJ2-1
D: NA
V: TRBV4-2
size: NA
DNA: TGTGCCAGCAGCCCACTGGGAGGGGGGCAATACAATGAGCAGTTCTTC
CDR3: CASSPLGGGQYNEQFF

J: TRBJ1-6
D: NA
V: TRBV5-1
size: few
DNA: TGCGCCAGCAGCTTGTTAGTTGATTCACCCCTCCACTTT
CDR3: CASSLLVDSPLHF

J: TRBJ1-6
D: TRBD1
V: TRBV19
size: NA
DNA: TGTGCCAGTAGCCACCGGGACAGTAATTCACCCCTCCACTTT
CDR3: CASSHRDSNSPLHF

J: TRBJ2-6
D: NA
V: TRBV15
size: few
DNA: TGTGCCACCAGCAGAGATGTGGGGGGATCCGGGGCCAACGTCCTGACTTTC
CDR3: CATSRDVGGSGANVLTF